The 22 T cell receptor beta chains below all came from one sample that was sequenced in a study of blood T cell repertoires in COVID-19. Clones were sequenced by immunoSEQ multiplex PCR, and TCRdb holds only the in-frame ones, with some missing. The sample includes about 35,000 clones, 80% to 95% of them seen just once. Sample: peripheral blood. These receptors were taken from a man older than 75 with acute or convalescent COVID-19.

V usage is TRBV18 and J usage is TRBJ1-2; 9 bases match TRBD1. Per germline, CDR1 KGHSH and CDR2 LQKENI. The CDR3 is 17 residues long. The trim removed 5 bases at V and 8 bases at J, leaving 18 bases unmatched. The CDR3 coding sequence is TGTGCCAGCTCAAAGGCCGGGACAGGGTTCTTAAATGAAGGCTACACCTTC. Protein product: CASSKAGTGFLNEGYTF.

The chain joins TRBV5-6 to TRBJ1-2; D is possibly TRBD1 (5 bases). Germline values: CDR1 SGHDT, CDR2 YYEEEE. V lost 5 bases and J lost 3, with 14 bases in between. The CDR3 is 14 amino acids. This chain's CDR3 is CASRARDFDYGYTF. The CDR3 DNA sequence: TGTGCCAGCAGGGCGAGGGACTTCGACTATGGCTACACCTTC.

CDR3 amino acids: CASSSGQGAVRGYTF. CDR3 in DNA: TGTGCCAGCAGCTCTGGACAGGGGGCAGTTCGGGGCTACACCTTC. V and J are TRBV7-2 and TRBJ1-2, with 11 bases aligning to TRBD1. The CDR3 is made up of 15 amino acids. Germline V gives CDR1 SGHTA, CDR2 FQGNSA. V shed 4 bases and J 8 bases; nucleotides not matched to a gene: 9.

This chain links TRBV5-8 with TRBJ1-1, with D hard to call. There are 11 residues in the CDR3. Germline V gene sequence: CDR1 SGHTS, CDR2 YDEGEE. Trimming left V 4 bases short and J 6 bases short, with 7 bases between. The CDR3 sequence: CASSRHSEAFF. CDR3 coding DNA: TGTGCCAGCAGCCGACATTCTGAAGCTTTCTTT.

The J gene is TRBJ1-4, the V gene TRBV27; tentative D call: TRBD1 (5 bases). V was shortened by 1 base and J by 10 bases, with 16 bases between the two germline ends. Looked up from germline, CDR1 is MNHEY and CDR2 is SMNVEV (reference sequence). This CDR3 contains 15 residues. DNA for the CDR3: TGTGCCAGCAGTTTATGGGGAGGGGTTAGGGGAAAACTGTTTTTT. It specifies CASSLWGGVRGKLFF.

The J gene is TRBJ2-3, the V gene TRBV12-3 or TRBV12-4, with D perhaps matching TRBD2 (6 bases). This CDR3 is 13 amino acids long. V was trimmed by 7 bases and J by 5 bases, leaving 13 bases between them. The CDR3 DNA sequence: TGTGCCAGCACCAGGGACTTGCAAGATACGCAGTATTTT. Amino acid sequence: CASTRDLQDTQYF.

The chain carries TRBV28 and TRBJ1-2; D unresolved. Germline V gene lookup returns CDR1 MDHEN and CDR2 SYDVKM. This CDR3 contains 13 residues. The ends were cut back, 8 bases at V and 3 bases at J, with 13 bases in the middle. As DNA, the CDR3 is TGTGCCAGCGTTTTCGGGAGGGACTATGGCTACACCTTC. The encoded protein is CASVFGRDYGYTF.

V and J are TRBV14 and TRBJ1-3; 7 positions match TRBD1. From germline, CDR1 is SGHDN and CDR2 FVKESK. Trimming at V came to 2 bases and at J to 2 bases, leaving 3 bases not matched to a gene. This CDR3 has 15 residues. CDR3: CASSQPRGAGNTIYF. The CDR3 DNA reads as TGTGCCAGCAGCCAACCCAGGGGGGCTGGAAACACCATATATTTT.

The V and J genes are TRBV7-9 and TRBJ1-2; D is possibly TRBD1 (5 bases). Trimming pared 2 bases from V and 0 bases from J, leaving 13 bases between. Germline V gives CDR1 SEHNR, CDR2 FQNEAQ (reference sequence). The CDR3 loop spans 16 amino acids. CDR3 amino acids: CASSLRAQEANYGYTF. In DNA form, the CDR3 reads TGTGCCAGCAGCTTAAGGGCACAGGAAGCTAACTATGGCTACACCTTC. The full variable domain, rest sourced from reference TRBV7-9 and TRBJ1-2, is DTGVSQNPRHKITKRGQNVTFRCDPISEHNRLYWYRQTLGQGPEFLTYFQNEAQLEKSRLLSDRFSAERPKGSFSTLEIQRTEQGDSAMYLCASSLRAQEANYGYTFGSGTRLTVV.

The V and J genes are TRBV10-3 and TRBJ2-7, with D perhaps TRBD1 (5 bases). Germline values: CDR1 ENHRY, CDR2 SYGVKD. This CDR3 spans 15 amino acids. The ends were cut back, 2 bases at V and 1 base at J, with 12 bases in the middle. The CDR3 loop reads CAISEPQGVSYEQYF. DNA of the CDR3: TGTGCCATCAGTGAGCCCCAAGGGGTTTCCTACGAGCAGTACTTC.

This clone was seen once. V gene TRBV7-6 combines with J gene TRBJ1-1, with unresolved D. V was clipped by 11 bases and J by 0 bases, with 10 bases between them. Germline values: CDR1 SGHVS, CDR2 FNYEAQ. The length of the CDR3 is 12 residues. The CDR3 loop reads CASRHLNTEAFF. Written as DNA, the CDR3 is TGTGCCTCTCGACACCTGAACACTGAAGCTTTCTTT. Complete variable domain (other parts from reference TRBV7-6 and TRBJ1-1): GAGVSQSPRYKVTKRGQDVALRCDPISGHVSLYWYRQALGQGPEFLTYFNYEAQQDKSGLPNDRFSAERPEGSISTLTIQRTEQRDSAMYRCASRHLNTEAFFGQGTRLTVV.

The genes are TRBV27 and TRBJ1-1; no reliable D call. Trimming cost V 3 bases and J 4 bases, with 18 bases left between them. CDR1 is MNHEY, CDR2 SMNVEV, per germline (reference sequence). The CDR3 runs to 16 residues. CDR3 sequence (DNA): TGTGCCAGCAGTTTGACCCAATACATGGGAGGCACTGAAGCTTTCTTT. Translated: CASSLTQYMGGTEAFF.

In the case of this clone: At one end, the junction sequence differs from germline, possibly due to a read error. The rearrangement joins TRBV7-2 to TRBJ2-7; 11 bases match TRBD2. This CDR3 has 17 residues. The germline V gene encodes CDR1 SGHTA and CDR2 FQGNSA. The CDR3 spells CASNLVLAGAVSYEQYF. DNA of the CDR3: TGTGCCAGCAACTTAGTACTAGCGGGGGCCGTCTCCTACGAGCAGTACTTC.

In DNA form, the CDR3 reads TGTGCCAGCAGCCAAGTAGCGAGTCGTGAAGGCTACACCTTC. Its translation: CASSQVASREGYTF. The chain couples TRBV3-1 (or the pseudogene TRBV3-2) to TRBJ1-2; D is ambiguous. Germline CDR1 and CDR2: LGHDT and YNNKEL (reference sequence). The V and J ends lost 1 base and 8 bases respectively, with 14 bases between them. There are 14 residues in the CDR3.

The chain combines TRBV6-5 with TRBJ1-3; TRBD1 might be the D (6 bases). The germline V gene has CDR1 MNHEY and CDR2 SVGAGI. V lost 9 bases and J 1 base, leaving 10 bases between the germline ends. CDR3 length: 13 amino acids. This CDR3 reads CARQGMSGNTIYF. CDR3 sequence (DNA): TGTGCCAGACAGGGAATGTCTGGAAACACCATATATTTT.

A note on this clone: At one end, the junction sequence differs from germline, possibly due to a read error. The rearrangement joins TRBV12-3 or TRBV12-4 to TRBJ1-3; D might be TRBD1 (5 bases). The CDR3 length is 11 residues. CDR3 DNA sequence: TGTGCCAGCAGTTACGGGACTCTCATGGATTTT. Encoded protein: CASSYGTLMDF.

V and J are TRBV5-1 and TRBJ2-5, with 9 bases identical to TRBD1. The V gene end was trimmed by 2 bases and the J gene end by 3 bases; junction bases not matched to a gene: 5. This CDR3 contains 15 residues. Germline V CDR1 and CDR2: SGHRS, YFSETQ. The CDR3 is CASSFLGTGKETQYF. Here the CDR3 DNA reads TGCGCCAGCAGCTTTTTAGGGACAGGGAAAGAGACCCAGTACTTC.

The sample holds one count of this clone. V is TRBV24-1 and J is TRBJ2-5; maybe TRBD2 (5 bases). V shed 3 bases and J shed 4 bases, with 14 bases lying between them. The germline V gene encodes CDR1 KGHDR and CDR2 SFDVKD. The CDR3 runs to 15 residues. CDR3 loop: CATSDPEGGRETQYF. In DNA form, the CDR3 reads TGTGCCACCAGTGATCCAGAGGGTGGGCGAGAGACCCAGTACTTC.

This clone was picked up one time. V gene TRBV7-9 combines with J gene TRBJ2-2; no definite D call. The V gene lost 1 base and the J gene lost 2 bases, with 8 bases spanning the gap. The CDR3 has 15 amino acids. The germline CDR1 and CDR2 sequences are SEHNR and FQNEAQ (reference sequence). The CDR3 is CASSLESGNTGELFF. The DNA for the CDR3 is TGTGCCAGCAGCTTAGAGTCGGGTAACACCGGGGAGCTGTTTTTT.

This chain connects TRBV5-1 to TRBJ2-1; D is unresolved. The germline gives CDR1 SGHRS, CDR2 YFSETQ. Deletions cut 3 bases from V and 0 bases from J, with 10 bases between. The CDR3 spans 15 residues. The chain's CDR3 is CASSSGQSSYNEQFF. Here the CDR3 DNA reads TGCGCCAGCAGCTCGGGTCAGAGCTCCTACAATGAGCAGTTCTTC.

This clone was counted a single time. The gene calls are TRBV14 and TRBJ2-7; 10 bases agree with TRBD1. The CDR3 consists of 14 residues. V dropped 4 bases and J dropped 3; count of bases not matched to a gene: 3. From germline, CDR1 is SGHDN and CDR2 FVKESK. CDR3: CASSPWTGGYEQYF. In DNA, the CDR3 is TGTGCCAGCAGCCCCTGGACAGGGGGCTACGAGCAGTACTTC.

V usage is TRBV6-2 or TRBV6-3 and J usage is TRBJ2-1, with D tentatively TRBD2 (6 bases). Between the trimmed V and J ends, which lost 7 bases and 5 bases, there was a span of 18 bases. The CDR3 has 15 residues. Germline V gene data show CDR1 as MNHEY and CDR2 as SVGEGT. CDR3 residues: CASNPTAGLHNEQFF. CDR3 DNA: TGTGCCAGCAACCCTACCGCCGGACTACACAATGAGCAGTTCTTC.